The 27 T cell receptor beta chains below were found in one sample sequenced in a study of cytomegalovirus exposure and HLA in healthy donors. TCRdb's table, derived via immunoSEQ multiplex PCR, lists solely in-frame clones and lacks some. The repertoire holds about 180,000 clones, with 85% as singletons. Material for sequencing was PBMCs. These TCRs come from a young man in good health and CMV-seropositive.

The CDR3: CASSPGQTNNEQFF. For the CDR3, the DNA is TGTGCCAGCAGCCCGGGACAGACCAACAATGAGCAGTTCTTC. The chain recombines TRBV7-6 with TRBJ2-1, with TRBD1 matching over 7 bases. The germline V gene encodes CDR1 SGHVS and CDR2 FNYEAQ. V lost 5 bases, J lost 5 bases, and 6 bases stayed unmatched. There are 14 residues in the CDR3.

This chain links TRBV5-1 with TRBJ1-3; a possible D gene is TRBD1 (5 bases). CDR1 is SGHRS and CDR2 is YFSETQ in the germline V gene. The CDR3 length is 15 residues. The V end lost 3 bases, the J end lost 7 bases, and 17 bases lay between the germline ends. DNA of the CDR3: TGCGCCAGCAGCTCGGCCCCAGGGTCTACGAACACCATATATTTT. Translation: CASSSAPGSTNTIYF.

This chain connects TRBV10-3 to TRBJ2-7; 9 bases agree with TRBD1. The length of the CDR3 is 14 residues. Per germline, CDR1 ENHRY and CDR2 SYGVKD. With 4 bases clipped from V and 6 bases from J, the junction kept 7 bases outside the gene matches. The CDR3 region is CAISGRTGDGEQYF. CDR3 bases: TGTGCCATCAGTGGGAGGACAGGGGACGGCGAGCAGTACTTC.

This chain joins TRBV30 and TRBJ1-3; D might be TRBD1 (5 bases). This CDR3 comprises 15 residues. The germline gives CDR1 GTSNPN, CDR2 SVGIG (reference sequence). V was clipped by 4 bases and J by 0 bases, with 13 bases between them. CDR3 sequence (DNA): TGTGCCTGGATGGGGCAGGCCACCTCTGGAAACACCATATATTTT. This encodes CAWMGQATSGNTIYF.

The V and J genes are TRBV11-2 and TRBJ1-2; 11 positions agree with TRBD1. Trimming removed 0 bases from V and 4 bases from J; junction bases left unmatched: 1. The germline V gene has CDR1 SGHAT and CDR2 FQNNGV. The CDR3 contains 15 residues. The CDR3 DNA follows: TGTGCCAGCAGCTTAGACGGACAGGGGGCCTATGGCTACACCTTC. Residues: CASSLDGQGAYGYTF.

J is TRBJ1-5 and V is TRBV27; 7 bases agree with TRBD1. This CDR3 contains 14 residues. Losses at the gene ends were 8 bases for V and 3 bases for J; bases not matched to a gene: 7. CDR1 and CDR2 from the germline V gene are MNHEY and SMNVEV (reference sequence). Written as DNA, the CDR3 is TGTGCCAGCGGGGGACAGCAACACAATCAGCCCCAGCATTTT. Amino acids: CASGGQQHNQPQHF.

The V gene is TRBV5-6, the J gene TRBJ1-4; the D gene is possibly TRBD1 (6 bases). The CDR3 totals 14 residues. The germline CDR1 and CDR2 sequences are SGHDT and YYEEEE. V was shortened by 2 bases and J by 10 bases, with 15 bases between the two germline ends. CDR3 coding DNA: TGTGCCAGCAGCTTTATGGCAGGGGCAGGAAAACTGTTTTTT. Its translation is CASSFMAGAGKLFF.

CDR3 in DNA: TGTGCCAGCAGTACGGGGTACAATGAGCAGTTCTTC. Its protein product is CASSTGYNEQFF. The chain couples TRBV6-1 to TRBJ2-1, with a possible D match to TRBD2 (5 bases). CDR3 length equals 12 residues. Trimming took 5 bases from V and 4 from J, leaving 6 bases between them. CDR1 is MNHNS, CDR2 SASEGT, per germline.

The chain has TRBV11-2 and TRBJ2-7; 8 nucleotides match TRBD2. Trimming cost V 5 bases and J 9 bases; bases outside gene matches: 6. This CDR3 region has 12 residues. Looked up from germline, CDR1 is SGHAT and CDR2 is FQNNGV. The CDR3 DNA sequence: TGTGCCAGCAGCCCAGTCGGGACTAGGCAGTACTTC. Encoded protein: CASSPVGTRQYF.

DNA of the CDR3: TGTGCCAGCAGCCTGGGAGGGGAAAAACTGTTTTTT. This codes for CASSLGGEKLFF. The rearrangement joins TRBV7-9 to TRBJ1-4; no firm D call. CDR1 SEHNR and CDR2 FQNEAQ come from the germline V gene (reference sequence). The V and J ends lost 5 bases and 8 bases respectively, with 9 bases between them. This CDR3 has 12 residues.

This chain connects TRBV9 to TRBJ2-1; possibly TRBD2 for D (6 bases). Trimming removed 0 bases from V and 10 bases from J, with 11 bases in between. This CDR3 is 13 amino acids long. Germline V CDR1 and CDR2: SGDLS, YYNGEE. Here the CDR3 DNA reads TGTGCCAGCAGCGTAGATGGGGGGATCGAGCAGTTCTTC. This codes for CASSVDGGIEQFF.

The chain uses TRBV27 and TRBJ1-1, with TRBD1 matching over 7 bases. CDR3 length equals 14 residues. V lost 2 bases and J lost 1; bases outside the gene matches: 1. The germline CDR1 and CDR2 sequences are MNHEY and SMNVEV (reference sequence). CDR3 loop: CASSLDRANTEAFF. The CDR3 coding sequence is TGTGCCAGCAGTTTAGACAGGGCGAACACTGAAGCTTTCTTT.

CDR3 DNA sequence: TGTGCCACCAGCAGAGGGGGGTGGGGTGCAGGGGATCGTGGCTACACCTTC. The encoded protein is CATSRGGWGAGDRGYTF. The rearrangement links TRBV15 to TRBJ1-2; the D gene is possibly TRBD1 (6 bases). This CDR3 is 17 amino acids long. From germline, CDR1 is LNHNV and CDR2 YYDKDF (reference sequence). The germline V and J ends were trimmed by 1 base and 7 bases, with 22 bases remaining between them. The full variable domain, its missing parts supplied by reference TRBV15 and TRBJ1-2, is DAMVIQNPRYQVTQFGKPVTLSCSQTLNHNVMYWYQQKSSQAPKLLFHYYDKDFNNEADTPDNFQSRRPNTSFCFLDIRSPGLGDTAMYLCATSRGGWGAGDRGYTFGSGTRLTVV.

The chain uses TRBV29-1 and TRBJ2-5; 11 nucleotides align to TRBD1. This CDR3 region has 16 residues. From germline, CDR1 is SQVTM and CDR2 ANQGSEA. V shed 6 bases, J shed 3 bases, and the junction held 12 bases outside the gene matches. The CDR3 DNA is TGCAGCGTCAAAGGGAGGGACAGGGGGGCCAAAGAGACCCAGTACTTC. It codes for CSVKGRDRGAKETQYF.

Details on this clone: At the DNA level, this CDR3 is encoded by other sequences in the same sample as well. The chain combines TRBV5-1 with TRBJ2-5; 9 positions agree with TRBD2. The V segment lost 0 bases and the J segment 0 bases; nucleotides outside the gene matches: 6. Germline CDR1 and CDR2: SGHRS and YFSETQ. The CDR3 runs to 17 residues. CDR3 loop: CASSLGAGGSYQETQYF. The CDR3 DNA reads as TGCGCCAGCAGCTTGGGAGCGGGGGGTTCGTACCAAGAGACCCAGTACTTC.

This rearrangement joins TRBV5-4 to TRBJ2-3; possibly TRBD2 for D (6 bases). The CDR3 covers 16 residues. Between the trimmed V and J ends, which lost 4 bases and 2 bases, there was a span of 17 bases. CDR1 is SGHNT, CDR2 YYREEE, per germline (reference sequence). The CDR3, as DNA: TGTGCCAGCAGCGCTTCGGGGGTGGCGGCCACAGATACGCAGTATTTT. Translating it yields CASSASGVAATDTQYF.

The CDR3 here is CASSVEALAVYIGELFF. CDR3 bases: TGTGCCAGCAGCGTAGAGGCCCTAGCAGTCTACATCGGGGAGCTGTTTTTT. The chain joins TRBV27 to TRBJ2-2, with D possibly matching TRBD2 (5 bases). Trimming took 6 bases from V and 7 from J, leaving 24 bases between them. The CDR3 consists of 17 residues. Germline V gene data show CDR1 as MNHEY and CDR2 as SMNVEV (reference sequence).

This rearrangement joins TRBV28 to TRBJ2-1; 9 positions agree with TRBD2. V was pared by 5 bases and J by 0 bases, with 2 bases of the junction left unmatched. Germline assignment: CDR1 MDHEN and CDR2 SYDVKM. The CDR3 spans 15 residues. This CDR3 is CASSRSGSSYNEQFF. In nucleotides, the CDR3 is TGTGCCAGCAGTCGTAGCGGGAGCTCCTACAATGAGCAGTTCTTC.

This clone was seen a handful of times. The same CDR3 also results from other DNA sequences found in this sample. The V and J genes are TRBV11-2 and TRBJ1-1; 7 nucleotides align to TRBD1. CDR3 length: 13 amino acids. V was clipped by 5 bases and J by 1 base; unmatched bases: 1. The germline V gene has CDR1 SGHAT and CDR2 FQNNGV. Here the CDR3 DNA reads TGTGCCAGCAGCAGGGACAGGAACACTGAAGCTTTCTTT. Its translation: CASSRDRNTEAFF.

CDR3 bases: TGTGCCAGCAGACAGGCCCTTCTGGGTGGCTACACCTTC. Its protein product is CASRQALLGGYTF. The chain couples TRBV28 to TRBJ1-2, with a tentative D call TRBD1 (5 bases). Germline V lookup: CDR1 MDHEN, CDR2 SYDVKM. V was trimmed by 6 bases and J by 7 bases, leaving 15 bases between them. The CDR3 consists of 13 residues.

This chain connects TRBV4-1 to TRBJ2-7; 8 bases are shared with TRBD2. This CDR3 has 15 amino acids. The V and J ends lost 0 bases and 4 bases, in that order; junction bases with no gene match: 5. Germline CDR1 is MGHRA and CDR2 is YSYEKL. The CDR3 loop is CASSQDSGSTYEQYF. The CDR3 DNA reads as TGCGCCAGCAGCCAAGACAGCGGGAGCACGTACGAGCAGTACTTC.

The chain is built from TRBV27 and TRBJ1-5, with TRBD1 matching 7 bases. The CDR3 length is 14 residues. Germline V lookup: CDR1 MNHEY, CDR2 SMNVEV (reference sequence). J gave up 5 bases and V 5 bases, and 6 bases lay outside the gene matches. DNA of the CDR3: TGTGCCAGCAGTCTATACAGGGGAGATCAGCCCCAGCATTTT. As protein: CASSLYRGDQPQHF.

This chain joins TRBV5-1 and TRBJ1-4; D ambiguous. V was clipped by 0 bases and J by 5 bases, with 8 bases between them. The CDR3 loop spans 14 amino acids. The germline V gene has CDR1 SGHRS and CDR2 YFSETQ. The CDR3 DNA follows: TGCGCCAGCAGCTTGGGGGCAGGAAATGAAAAACTGTTTTTT. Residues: CASSLGAGNEKLFF. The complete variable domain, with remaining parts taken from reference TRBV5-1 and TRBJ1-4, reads KAGVTQTPRYLIKTRGQQVTLSCSPISGHRSVSWYQQTPGQGLQFLFEYFSETQRNKGNFPGRFSGRQFSNSRSEMNVSTLELGDSALYLCASSLGAGNEKLFFGSGTQLSVL.

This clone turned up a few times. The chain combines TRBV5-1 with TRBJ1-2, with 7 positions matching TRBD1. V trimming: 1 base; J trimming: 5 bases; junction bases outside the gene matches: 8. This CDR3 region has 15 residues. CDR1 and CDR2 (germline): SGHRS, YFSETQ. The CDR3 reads CASSLTTLQGYGYTF. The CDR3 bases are TGCGCCAGCAGCTTGACGACGTTACAGGGGTATGGCTACACCTTC. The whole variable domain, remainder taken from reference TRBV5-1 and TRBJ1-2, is KAGVTQTPRYLIKTRGQQVTLSCSPISGHRSVSWYQQTPGQGLQFLFEYFSETQRNKGNFPGRFSGRQFSNSRSEMNVSTLELGDSALYLCASSLTTLQGYGYTFGSGTRLTVV.

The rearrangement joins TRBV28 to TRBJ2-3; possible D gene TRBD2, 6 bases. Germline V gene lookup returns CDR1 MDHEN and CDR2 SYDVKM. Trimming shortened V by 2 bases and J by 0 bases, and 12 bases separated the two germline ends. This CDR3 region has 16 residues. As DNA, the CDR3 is TGTGCCAGCAGTTTAGGTTTAGCGGCGAGCACAGATACGCAGTATTTT. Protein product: CASSLGLAASTDTQYF.

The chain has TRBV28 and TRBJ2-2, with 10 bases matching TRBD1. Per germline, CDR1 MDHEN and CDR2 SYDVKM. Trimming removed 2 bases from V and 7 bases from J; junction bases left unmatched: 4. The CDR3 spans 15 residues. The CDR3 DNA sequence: TGTGCCAGCAGTTTAGAGGGACAGGGGATCGGGGAGCTGTTTTTT. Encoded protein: CASSLEGQGIGELFF. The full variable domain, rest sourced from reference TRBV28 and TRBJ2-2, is DVKVTQSSRYLVKRTGEKVFLECVQDMDHENMFWYRQDPGLGLRLIYFSYDVKMKEKGDIPEGYSVSREKKERFSLILESASTNQTSMYLCASSLEGQGIGELFFGEGSRLTVL.

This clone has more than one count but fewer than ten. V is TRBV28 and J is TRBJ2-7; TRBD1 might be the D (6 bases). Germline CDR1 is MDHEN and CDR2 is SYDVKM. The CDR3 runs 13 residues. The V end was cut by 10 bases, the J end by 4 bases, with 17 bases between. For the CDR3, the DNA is TGTGCCATTACAGGGTCCGGAACATACGAGCAGTACTTC. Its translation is CAITGSGTYEQYF.